The 8 T cell receptor beta chains below all came from one sample that was sequenced in a study of tumor-infiltrating lymphocytes in primary liver carcinoma. Germline DNA was extracted alongside blood RNA, which was obtained from unsorted whole blood. From 500 to 600 ng of total RNA, TCR beta-specific cDNA was reverse-transcribed using a constant-region primer. Slightly modified ARM-PCR served as the procedure for the TCR beta libraries. These libraries came from three rounds of nested multiplex PCR. Investigators reported that the first two PCR rounds, at 10 cycles each, used TRBV1-TRBV30 forward primers with a C-beta reverse primer. TCRdb recomputed calls from the multiplex PCR reads with MiXCR, one row per CDR3 protein. The table lists around 330,000 distinct CDR3 sequences, over 55% of them singletons. The sample taken for sequencing was peripheral blood. The receptor source for this set is a man aged 40-50 years with primary liver carcinoma and hepatitis B virus infection.

Details on this clonotype: The junction and the germline gene differ at one end; a read error may be behind it. Here the CDR3 reads CASTTDSNQTQHF. In nucleotides, the CDR3 is TGTGCCAGCACCACAGATAGCAATCAGACCCAGCATTTT. The chain is built from TRBV6-6 and TRBJ1-5, with D unclear. The CDR3 is 13 residues long. Per the germline V gene, CDR1 is MNHNY and CDR2 is SVGAGI (reference sequence).

This clonotype occurred once. The V gene is TRBV6-4, the J gene TRBJ2-1, with TRBD2 identical over 7 bases. Trimming cost V 3 bases and J 12 bases; bases outside gene matches: 8. The length of the CDR3 is 13 residues. The germline gives CDR1 MRHNA, CDR2 SNTAGT. CDR3 coding DNA: TGTGCCAGCAGTGAGGGGAGGACTAGTAGGCAGTTCTTC. This sequence encodes CASSEGRTSRQFF.

Of note for this clonotype: A junction end diverges from the germline sequence, so it may reflect a read error. The rearrangement uses TRBV5-1 and TRBJ1-2; TRBD1 matches 11 bases. The CDR3 runs 16 residues. Germline loops: CDR1 SGHRS, CDR2 YFSETQ. In DNA, the CDR3 is TGCGCCAGCAGCGATGAAGGACAGGGGGCTGGCTATGACTACACCTTC. Protein product: CASSDEGQGAGYDYTF.

This clonotype was seen repeatedly, ten times or more. The chain carries TRBV14 and TRBJ2-7; D not certain. Trimming shortened V by 1 base and J by 5 bases, and 6 bases separated the two germline ends. This CDR3 is built from 12 residues. CDR1 and CDR2 (germline): SGHDN, FVKESK. CDR3 protein: CASSQVGDEQYF. CDR3 DNA: TGTGCCAGCAGCCAAGTCGGCGACGAGCAGTACTTC.

The chain couples TRBV6-2 or TRBV6-3 to TRBJ1-2; the match to TRBD1 covers 7 bases. The trim removed 2 bases at V and 5 bases at J, leaving 11 bases unmatched. This CDR3 region has 16 residues. Germline V gene sequence: CDR1 MNHEY, CDR2 SVGEGT. CDR3 protein: CASSYPGTARRYGYTF. In DNA form, the CDR3 reads TGTGCCAGCAGTTACCCCGGGACAGCGAGGCGTTATGGCTACACCTTC.

This clonotype was counted at least ten times. The chain uses TRBV12-3 or TRBV12-4 and TRBJ2-1, with D possibly called TRBD1 or TRBD2 (5 bases each). CDR3 length equals 16 residues. V dropped 6 bases and J dropped 0 bases, with 15 bases sitting between them. CDR3 region: CASRAWDGGSYNEQFF. In DNA, the CDR3 is TGTGCCAGCAGAGCATGGGACGGAGGCTCCTACAATGAGCAGTTCTTC.

This clonotype was detected once. It may be a read error: a sequence one base away is much more abundant. The genes are TRBV7-9 and TRBJ2-7; TRBD1 matches at 9 bases. The germline V gene encodes CDR1 SEHNR and CDR2 FQNEAQ (reference sequence). The CDR3 loop spans 14 amino acids. CDR3 bases: TGTACCAGCAGCACCCGGACAGGGGCCTTGGAGCAGTACTTC. Translated, it gives CTSSTRTGALEQYF.

Details on this clonotype: A much larger clone is a single base away; this may be a read error. V and J are TRBV6-5 and TRBJ2-4; TRBD2 matches at 8 bases. The CDR3 covers 16 residues. Unmatched junction bases numbered 12, after V lost 4 bases and J lost 7 bases. Germline V gene data show CDR1 as MNHEY and CDR2 as SVGAGI. The CDR3 here is CASSSPKSGSVNIQYF. DNA for the CDR3: TGTGCCAGCAGTTCCCCCAAGAGCGGGAGTGTCAACATTCAGTACTTC.